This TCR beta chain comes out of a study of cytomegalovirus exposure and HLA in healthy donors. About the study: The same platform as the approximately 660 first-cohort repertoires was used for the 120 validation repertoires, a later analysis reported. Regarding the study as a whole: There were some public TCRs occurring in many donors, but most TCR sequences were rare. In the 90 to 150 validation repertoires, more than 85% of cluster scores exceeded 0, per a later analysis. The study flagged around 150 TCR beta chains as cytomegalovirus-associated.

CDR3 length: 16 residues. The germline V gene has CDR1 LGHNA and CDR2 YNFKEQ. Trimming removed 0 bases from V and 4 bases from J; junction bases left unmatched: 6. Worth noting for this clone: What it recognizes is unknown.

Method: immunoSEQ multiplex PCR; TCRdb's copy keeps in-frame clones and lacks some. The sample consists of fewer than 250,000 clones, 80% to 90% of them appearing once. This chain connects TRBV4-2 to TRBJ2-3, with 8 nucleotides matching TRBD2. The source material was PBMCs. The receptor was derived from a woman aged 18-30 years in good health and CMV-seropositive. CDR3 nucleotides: TGTGCCAGCAGCCAAGAAAGCGGGAGTGGACCAGATACGCAGTATTTT. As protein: CASSQESGSGPDTQYF.